These 6 T cell receptor delta chains came from one sample sequenced in a study of γδ T cells in repeated Plasmodium falciparum infection. Flow sorting of PBMC yielded separate Vgamma9/Vdelta2+ and Vdelta2-negative gammadelta T cell populations for bulk repertoire analysis. TCRdb re-called clones from the multiplex PCR reads via CATT. Here the sample spans around 50,000 delta-chain clones, around 1.7% being singletons. The sample taken for sequencing was gamma-delta T cells from blood. The origin of the receptors is a pool of human donors (malaria-infected and uninfected, not separated).

This clone came up a few times. For this DNA, TCRdb reports the protein of a much larger clone, which diverges at residue 5, most likely from a read error; the protein presented here is translated directly from the DNA. The gene calls are TRDV3 and TRDJ1, with D unresolved. There are 11 residues in the CDR3. V was cut by 4 bases and J by 4 bases, with 10 bases left in between. Germline V lookup: CDR1 TVYSNPD, CDR2 GDNSRS (reference sequence). The CDR3 is CACNAGDKLIF. CDR3 sequence (DNA): TGTGCCTGTAATGCCGGCGATAAACTCATCTTT.

This clone appeared a few times. TCRdb pairs this DNA with a much larger clone's protein that differs at residue 6, likely a read error; the protein shown was translated from the DNA. The chain links TRDV1 to TRDJ1, with D unclear. V was trimmed by 1 base and J by 0 bases, leaving 15 bases between them. The CDR3 length is 17 residues. The germline CDR1 and CDR2 sequences are TSWWSYY and QGS. The CDR3 DNA sequence: TGTGCTCTTGGGGAACCGGGGTCCCCCTGGTACACCGATAAACTCATCTTT. Its translation is CALGEPGSPWYTDKLIF.

This clone was detected a few times. TCRdb lists the protein of a much larger clone for this DNA, which differs at residue 7, so this is likely a read error; the protein given here is translated from the DNA itself. The chain recombines TRDV1 with TRDJ1; 8 nucleotides align to TRDD3. Since TCRdb gives no J gene, matching the DNA to germline was used here to assign it. CDR1 is TSWWSYY, CDR2 QGS, per germline. V was clipped by 1 base and J by 0 bases; unmatched bases: 31. The CDR3 spans 25 residues. The CDR3 coding sequence is TGTGCTCTTGGGGAACCAAGGACCCATCCTCGTCCCCCGTGGGGGATTTGGGACTACACCGATAAACTCATCTTT. Translating gives CALGEPRTHPRPPWGIWDYTDKLIF.

In this sample, this clone turned up a few times. A far larger clone lies a single base away; this is likely a read error. This specimen includes other DNA sequences encoding the same CDR3. The rearrangement uses TRDV1 and TRDJ1; the match to TRDD3 covers 9 bases. TCRdb does not report a J gene; here it was assigned by matching the DNA to germline references. The germline CDR1 and CDR2 sequences are TSWWSYY and QGS. This CDR3 has 24 amino acids. CDR3 nucleotide sequence: TGTGCCCTTGGGGAAGTCCTCAAGAAAGTACACTGGGGGACACGATTGTTTAACATCGATAAACTCATCTTT. Translation: CALGEVLKKVHWGTRLFNIDKLIF.

As for this clone: With only one base between it and a far larger clone, this is likely a read error. The rearrangement joins TRDV2 to TRDJ1, with 9 bases matching TRDD3. The J gene is not listed in TCRdb, so it was assigned here from a DNA match to germline. V shed 2 bases, J shed 0 bases, and the junction held 18 bases outside the gene matches. The CDR3 contains 20 residues. CDR1 is GEAIGNYY and CDR2 is EKD in the germline V gene. For the CDR3, the DNA is TGTGCCTGTGACAAACTTCCCACAAAGTACTGGGGGAGATACACCGATAAACTCATCTTT. Residues: CACDKLPTKYWGRYTDKLIF.

This clone has ten or more counts. The mismatch at residue 19 between this DNA's translation and the TCRdb protein of a much larger clone likely reflects a read error; the protein shown is translated from the DNA. The chain recombines TRDV2 with TRDJ1; the match to TRDD3 covers 11 bases. This CDR3 contains 23 residues. V lost 0 bases and J lost 5; bases outside the gene matches: 28. Per the germline V gene, CDR1 is GEAIGNYY and CDR2 is EKD. The CDR3 sequence: CACDTAPARGVGDTTYLPDKLIF. DNA for the CDR3: TGTGCCTGTGACACCGCCCCGGCACGTGGAGTGGGGGATACGACCTACCTACCTGATAAACTCATCTTT.